A single TCR beta chain is shown here with its context. This clone's antigen is unknown. Base qualities were left out, and no much larger clone turns up one base away. The sample originates from a study of blood T cell repertoires in COVID-19 (dated by TCRdb to 2018 to 2020). About the full investigation: The collaborator samples originated in the United States, Italy and Spain and spanned the acute and convalescent phases of COVID-19. Where available, HLA class I and class II types were obtained from metadata supplied by the sample provider rather than from assay-based typing. The material from the prospective study consisted of cDNA or gDNA derived from T cells, B-cell-depleted T cells, or PBMCs. Samples were obtained from the ongoing ImmuneRACE study (first 160 participants) and from 950 to 1,500 subjects provided by 6 global collaborators. A freely available public database, intended as a resource for researchers studying the immune response to SARS-CoV-2, is where the repertoires were released. Deeply sampled blood TCRbeta repertoires from subjects exposed to, actively infected with, or recovered from COVID-19 were included in the dataset. Sample metadata almost always included a de-identified subject ID, COVID-19 status, age in years and sex.

TCRbeta CDR3 regions were amplified from genomic DNA by means of the immunoSEQ Assay, a bias-controlled multiplex PCR. The published analysis was carried out like this. Within the assay, amplification of reference gene primers was used to estimate how many nucleated cells each sample contained. To quantify the absolute abundance of each unique TCRbeta CDR3 rearrangement, sequence reads were collapsed and filtered. For each sample, productive Simpson clonality was calculated as the square root of Simpson's diversity index across productive rearrangements. TCRdb stores this immuneACCESS table with in-frame sequences only. Part of the clones is absent; in the studies checked, under half of the shortfall reflects unresolved V genes, and no reason is known for the rest. V and J calls and clone size are as listed in that table; D and trimming were resolved from the DNA. The sample data list roughly 500,000 clones, and approximately 89% of these were observed just once. The ten top clones hold 0.7% to 1% of the sample.

CDR1 and CDR2 (LNHDA, SQIVND) derive from the germline V gene (reference sequence). At the junction V is shortened by 3 bases and J by 7 bases; bases outside the gene matches: 6. The CDR3 sequence holds 14 residues, the cysteine and phenylalanine included. The entry retains the CDR3 DNA only, 42 bases that are in frame from base 1. Study-wide conclusions, independent of this receptor: Clinical and demographic metadata were provided uncurated, with the amount varying by source and participant.

In Seattle, one collaborating source enrolled patients while the infection was active and tracked those patients longitudinally over the course of disease. The collaborating institutions used their own protocols to collect whole blood in K2EDTA tubes. For TCRbeta analysis, collaborators shipped samples in one of three forms: frozen whole blood, isolated PBMCs, or DNA extracted from either of those sample types. Rearrangement joined TRBV19 to TRBJ2-5, with 9 bases in between that match TRBD1. The clonotype originates from a man aged 18 to 35 with COVID-19, enrolled during active disease. Material: peripheral blood. The CDR3 loop reads CASSMNRGQGTQYF. In nucleotides, the sequence is TGTGCCAGTAGTATGAACAGGGGGCAGGGGACCCAGTACTTC.